The T cell receptor (beta chain) under discussion was sequenced for a study of cytomegalovirus exposure and HLA in healthy donors. The PCR used 60 Vbeta and 13 Jbeta primers. Clones were read by immunoSEQ multiplex PCR, and TCRdb kept only the in-frame ones, dropping some. The sample has some 34,000 clones; the top ten hold more than 3.5%. The CDR3 consists of 13 residues. V gave up 0 bases and J gave up 6 bases, with 12 bases separating them. Germline V gives CDR1 GTSNPN, CDR2 SVGIG (reference sequence). This TCR was recovered from a woman aged 40 to 49 in good health and CMV-seropositive. The sequenced sample consisted of PBMCs. This sequence joins TRBV30 and TRBJ2-7, with D maybe TRBD1 (5 bases). CDR3 in DNA: TGTGCCTGGAGTGTAAACTATGGGGCCGAGCAGTACTTC. It is translated as CAWSVNYGAEQYF.